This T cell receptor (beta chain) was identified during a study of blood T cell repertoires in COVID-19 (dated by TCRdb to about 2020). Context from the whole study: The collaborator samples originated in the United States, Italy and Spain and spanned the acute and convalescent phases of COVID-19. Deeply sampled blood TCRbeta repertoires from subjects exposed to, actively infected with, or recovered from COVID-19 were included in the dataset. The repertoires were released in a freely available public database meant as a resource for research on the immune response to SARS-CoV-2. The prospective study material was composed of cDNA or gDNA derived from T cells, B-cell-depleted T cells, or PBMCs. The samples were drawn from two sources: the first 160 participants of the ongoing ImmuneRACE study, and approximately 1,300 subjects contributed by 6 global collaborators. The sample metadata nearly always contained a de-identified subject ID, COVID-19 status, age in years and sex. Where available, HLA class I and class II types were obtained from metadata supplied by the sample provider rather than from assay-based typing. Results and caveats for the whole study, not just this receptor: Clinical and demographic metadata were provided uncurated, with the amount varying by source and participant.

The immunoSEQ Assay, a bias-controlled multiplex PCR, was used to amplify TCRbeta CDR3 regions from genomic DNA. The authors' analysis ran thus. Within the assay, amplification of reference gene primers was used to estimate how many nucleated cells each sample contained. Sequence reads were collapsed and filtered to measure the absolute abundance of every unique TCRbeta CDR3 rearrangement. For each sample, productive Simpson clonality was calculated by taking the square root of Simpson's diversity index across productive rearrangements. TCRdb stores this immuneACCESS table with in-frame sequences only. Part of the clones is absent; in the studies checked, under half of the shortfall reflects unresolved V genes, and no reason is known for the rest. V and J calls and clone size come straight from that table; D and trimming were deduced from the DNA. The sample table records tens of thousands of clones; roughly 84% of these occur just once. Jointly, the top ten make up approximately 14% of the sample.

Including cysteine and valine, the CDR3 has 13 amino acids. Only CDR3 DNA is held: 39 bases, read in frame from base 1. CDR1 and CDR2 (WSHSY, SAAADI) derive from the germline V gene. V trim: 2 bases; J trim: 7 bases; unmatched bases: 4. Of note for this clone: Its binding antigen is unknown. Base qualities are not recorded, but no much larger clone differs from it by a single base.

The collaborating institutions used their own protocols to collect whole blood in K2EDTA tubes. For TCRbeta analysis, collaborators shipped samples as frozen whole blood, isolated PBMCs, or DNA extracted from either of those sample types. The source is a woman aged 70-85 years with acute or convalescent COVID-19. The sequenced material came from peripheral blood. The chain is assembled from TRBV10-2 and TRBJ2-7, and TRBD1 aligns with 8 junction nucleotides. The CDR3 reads CASSEADRGEQYV. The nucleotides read TGCGCCAGCAGTGAGGCCGACAGGGGTGAGCAGTACGTC.